This TCR beta chain appears in the sequencing data of a study of post-analysis software for immune sequencing data. From germline, CDR1 is LGHDT and CDR2 YNNKEL (reference sequence). V lost 0 bases, J lost 5 bases, and 10 bases lay in between. The CDR3 runs to 14 residues. This clonotype appeared a few times. The target antigen is unknown. Prepared libraries of TCR beta cDNA carried unique molecular identifiers. It was from approximately 0.91 to 9.4 million T cells that roughly 0.5 million cDNA molecules came. One entry per CDR3 protein results from TCRdb running MiXCR on the PCR reads. The table includes about 820,000 distinct CDR3 sequences, about 53% detected once. General study results and limits: Comparison of patients with controls showed a handful of TRBV segments more frequent in patients, TRBV5-6, TRBV5-1 and TRBV20-1 among them. Among multiple sclerosis patients, normalized Chao1 diversity was significantly below that of controls.

The sequenced sample consisted of blood. This chain links TRBV3-1 with TRBJ2-5; a weak D match, TRBD2 (5 bases). The TCR sequence derives from a girl aged 5 to 17 with multiple sclerosis. The CDR3 bases are TGTGCCAGCAGCCAAGAGGGAGTCCGGGAGACCCAGTACTTC. This translates into CASSQEGVRETQYF.